A single sample is the source of the 13 T cell receptor beta chains below, sequenced in a study of T-cell memory formation after mild COVID-19. Each CDR3 protein gets one entry after TCRdb re-called the 5' RACE reads with MiXCR. The profile covers about 210,000 distinct CDR3 sequences, with under 30% appearing a single time and 11% taken by the ten largest. The sequencing input was PBMCs or a T cell subset sorted from them (not recorded which). Source of these receptors: an adult woman who had mild COVID-19 (a few samples of this study predate the infection). Cell type and time point are not known.

This clonotype was recorded a few times. This rearrangement joins TRBV28 to TRBJ2-2, with TRBD1 identical over 8 bases. The ends lost 3 bases at V and 1 base at J; junction bases unmatched: 4. There are 16 residues in the CDR3. CDR1 and CDR2 from the germline V gene are MDHEN and SYDVKM. Written as DNA, the CDR3 is TGTGCCAGCAGTTTGCAGGGGGCGAAGAACACCGGGGAGCTGTTTTTT. This gives the protein CASSLQGAKNTGELFF.

The sample holds a few counts of this clonotype. The V gene is TRBV12-3 or TRBV12-4, the J gene TRBJ2-5; D call uncertain. The CDR3 is 15 amino acids. V dropped 1 base and J dropped 5 bases, with 14 bases sitting between them. The CDR3 DNA is TGTGCCAGCAGTTTAGAGGGTTCCTTCGCGGAGACCCAGTACTTC. It encodes CASSLEGSFAETQYF.

This clonotype appeared many times. The DNA for the CDR3 is TGTGCCAGCAGCCTCCTACTAGCGGGGGGGCGGCCCTACGAGCAGTACTTC. This translates into CASSLLLAGGRPYEQYF. The V and J genes are TRBV7-2 and TRBJ2-7, with 13 bases identical to TRBD2. The V gene's germline CDR1 is SGHTA and CDR2 FQGNSA. J lost 2 bases, V lost 5 bases, and 9 bases had no gene match. The CDR3 contains 17 residues.

Ten or more counts support this clonotype. V usage is TRBV24-1 and J usage is TRBJ2-5; weak D call: TRBD1 (5 bases). Deletions cut 5 bases from V and 2 bases from J, with 14 bases between. This CDR3 region has 15 residues. CDR1 is KGHDR and CDR2 is SFDVKD in the germline V gene. This CDR3 reads CATSAPGQGQETQYF. The CDR3, as DNA: TGTGCCACCAGTGCCCCCGGGCAGGGACAAGAGACCCAGTACTTC.

The genes are TRBV7-2 and TRBJ2-7, with TRBD1 matching 7 bases. This CDR3 has 16 amino acids. Germline CDR1 SGHTA, CDR2 FQGNSA. With V trimmed by 5 bases and J by 2 bases, 12 bases remained unmatched. CDR3: CASSPDYRGHTYEQYF. In DNA form, the CDR3 reads TGTGCCAGCAGCCCCGACTACAGGGGTCATACCTACGAGCAGTACTTC.

The V and J genes are TRBV29-1 and TRBJ2-1; no clear D gene. CDR3 size: 12 residues. The V gene's germline CDR1 is SQVTM and CDR2 ANQGSEA. The germline V and J ends were trimmed by 4 bases and 5 bases, with 9 bases remaining between them. As DNA, the CDR3 is TGCAGCGTTGTTTCGTGGAACAATGAGCAGTTCTTC. Translated, it gives CSVVSWNNEQFF.

This clonotype was seen more than once but under ten times. The CDR3 DNA is TGTGCCAGCAGTTACGGCAGGAGTACTGGGGCCAACGTCCTGACTTTC. The encoded protein is CASSYGRSTGANVLTF. The chain uses TRBV6-5 and TRBJ2-6; D gene unclear. This CDR3 comprises 16 residues. Between the trimmed V and J ends, which lost 2 bases and 2 bases, there was a span of 10 bases. Germline CDR1 MNHEY, CDR2 SVGAGI.

This clonotype has ten or more counts. The CDR3, as DNA: TGTGCCAGCAGCCAAGAGGGGACTAGCGGGTCTGAGACCCAGTACTTC. It translates to CASSQEGTSGSETQYF. The V call is TRBV4-2, the J call TRBJ2-5; 12 bases match TRBD2. The CDR3 is 16 residues long. Germline assignment: CDR1 LGHNA and CDR2 YNFKEQ. V lost 0 bases, J lost 5 bases, and 4 bases stayed unmatched.

The J gene is TRBJ2-7, the V gene TRBV2; 13 bases map to TRBD2. Per germline, CDR1 SNHLY and CDR2 FYNNEI. CDR3 length equals 19 residues. After removal of 3 bases from V and 0 bases from J, the junction contained 11 bases not matched to a gene. DNA for the CDR3: TGTGCCAGCAGTGATAGATGGGGGACTAGCGGGATAAGCTCCTACGAGCAGTACTTC. As protein: CASSDRWGTSGISSYEQYF.

There are a few counts of this clonotype. The chain employs TRBV3-1 and TRBJ1-1, with a possible D match to TRBD1 (6 bases). The germline gives CDR1 LGHDT, CDR2 YNNKEL (reference sequence). Between the trimmed V and J ends, which lost 2 bases and 6 bases, there was a span of 10 bases. CDR3 length: 13 residues. CDR3 DNA sequence: TGTGCCAGCAGCCAACAACGACAGGCTGAAGCTTTCTTT. This gives the protein CASSQQRQAEAFF.

The rearrangement links TRBV5-1 to TRBJ1-2; D gene uncertain. The CDR3 is 15 amino acids. V gave up 0 bases and J gave up 9 bases, with 18 bases separating them. CDR1 is SGHRS and CDR2 is YFSETQ in the germline V gene. This CDR3 is CASSLGVTQRLSYTF. DNA of the CDR3: TGCGCCAGCAGCTTGGGCGTGACCCAAAGACTGAGCTACACCTTC.

The chain joins TRBV24-1 to TRBJ2-1, with TRBD1 matching 8 bases. The V segment lost 5 bases and the J segment 6 bases; nucleotides outside the gene matches: 11. This CDR3 comprises 16 residues. From germline, CDR1 is KGHDR and CDR2 SFDVKD. Written as DNA, the CDR3 is TGTGCCACCAGTGCCGGGACAGGTTCGGACCGCAATGAGCAGTTCTTC. This encodes CATSAGTGSDRNEQFF.

This clonotype has more than one count but fewer than ten. For the CDR3, the DNA is TGCAGCGCCTACCCGGGACAGGGAACGGATGAGCAGTACTTC. It encodes CSAYPGQGTDEQYF. The chain uses TRBV29-1 and TRBJ2-7; 9 bases line up with TRBD1. This CDR3 has 14 amino acids. Germline CDR1 reads SQVTM; CDR2 reads ANQGSEA. V was pared by 7 bases and J by 7 bases, with 14 bases of the junction left unmatched.